This T cell receptor beta chain was captured in a study of T cell responses to AZD1222 COVID-19 vaccine. For this clone: Its antigen is unknown.

Method: immunoSEQ multiplex PCR; TCRdb's copy keeps in-frame clones and lacks some. The sample holds about 97,000 clones, 90% seen once. Overall study findings and caveats: The CD4 TCRs associated with vaccination extended across spike and predominated at 160-218 and 743-854. The donors showed a predominance of white British ancestry and of females, with possible underestimation of clonal diversity.

Specimen: peripheral blood, collected on day 0 of AZD1222 vaccination. This sequence originates from an adult in good health.

The CDR3 DNA sequence: TGCGCCAGCAGTGAGGGCCCAGCACAGCCCCAGCATTTT. Protein: CASSEGPAQPQHF. The chain recombines TRBV10-1 with TRBJ1-5; D is unclear. Trimming cost V 2 bases and J 7 bases, with 9 bases left between them. This CDR3 contains 13 residues. CDR1 is WNHNN and CDR2 is SYGVQD in the germline V gene (reference sequence).